The 7 T cell receptor beta chains presented below share a single source sample, sequenced in a study of cytomegalovirus exposure and HLA in healthy donors. PCR primers comprised 60 Vbeta and 13 Jbeta primers. TCRdb keeps only in-frame clones here, not all; method: immunoSEQ multiplex PCR. The sample holds roughly 150,000 clones, approximately 79% seen once. Sequenced input: PBMCs. Receptor source: a female donor in good health and CMV-seronegative.

The rearrangement joins TRBV7-2 to TRBJ2-5, with TRBD2 matching over 8 bases. Germline V CDR1 and CDR2: SGHTA, FQGNSA. This CDR3 spans 17 amino acids. V trimming: 4 bases; J trimming: 5 bases; junction bases outside the gene matches: 15. CDR3 nucleotides: TGTGCCAGCAGCTCGCGGGGACCTAGCTCGGGAGGGGAGACCCAGTACTTC. Translation: CASSSRGPSSGGETQYF.

The V gene is TRBV19, the J gene TRBJ1-2, with 7 bases aligning to TRBD1. In germline, CDR1 is LNHDA, CDR2 SQIVND (reference sequence). Trimming took 3 bases from V and 3 from J; bases not matched to a gene: 7. CDR3 length equals 15 residues. The CDR3 DNA follows: TGTGCCAGTAGTATTTTGGCAGGGGGAGACTATGGCTACACCTTC. Translation gives CASSILAGGDYGYTF.

V is TRBV6-5 and J is TRBJ2-7; 9 nucleotides align to TRBD2. The V segment lost 6 bases and the J segment 4 bases; nucleotides outside the gene matches: 7. CDR1 MNHEY and CDR2 SVGAGI come from the germline V gene. This CDR3 region has 14 residues. CDR3: CASSPGAGGYEQYF. The CDR3 nucleotides read TGTGCCAGCAGCCCCGGGGCGGGAGGGTACGAGCAGTACTTC.

The V gene is TRBV4-1, the J gene TRBJ2-5; TRBD2 agrees at 7 bases. The CDR3 has 17 residues. V dropped 1 base and J dropped 5; count of bases not matched to a gene: 13. Germline V gives CDR1 MGHRA, CDR2 YSYEKL. CDR3 sequence: CASSQGTGTTDRETQYF. The CDR3 DNA follows: TGCGCCAGCAGCCAAGGCACCGGGACTACCGATCGCGAGACCCAGTACTTC.

J is TRBJ2-3 and V is TRBV7-6, with D possibly matching TRBD2 (6 bases). Per the germline V gene, CDR1 is SGHVS and CDR2 is FNYEAQ. V gave up 7 bases and J gave up 0 bases, with 14 bases separating them. This CDR3 has 15 amino acids. In nucleotides, the CDR3 is TGTGCCAGCAATGGGGGAGGAAGTAGCACAGATACGCAGTATTTT. It is translated as CASNGGGSSTDTQYF.

This chain joins TRBV5-4 and TRBJ2-3, with 9 bases aligning to TRBD1. The junction had 7 bases not matched to a gene; V was cut back by 4 bases and J by 4 bases. Germline lookup yields CDR1 SGHNT and CDR2 YYREEE (reference sequence). This CDR3 has 15 residues. CDR3 amino acids: CASSPWTGAADTQYF. DNA for the CDR3: TGTGCCAGCAGCCCTTGGACAGGGGCGGCAGATACGCAGTATTTT.

The genes are TRBV15 and TRBJ1-2; possibly TRBD1 for D (6 bases). Trimming took off 1 base at V and 6 bases at J, with 12 bases between the two ends. This CDR3 has 14 amino acids. Germline V gene sequence: CDR1 LNHNV, CDR2 YYDKDF (reference sequence). The CDR3 nucleotides are TGTGCCACCAGCAGAGCCCAGGGGTCGCATGGCTACACCTTC. Protein sequence: CATSRAQGSHGYTF.